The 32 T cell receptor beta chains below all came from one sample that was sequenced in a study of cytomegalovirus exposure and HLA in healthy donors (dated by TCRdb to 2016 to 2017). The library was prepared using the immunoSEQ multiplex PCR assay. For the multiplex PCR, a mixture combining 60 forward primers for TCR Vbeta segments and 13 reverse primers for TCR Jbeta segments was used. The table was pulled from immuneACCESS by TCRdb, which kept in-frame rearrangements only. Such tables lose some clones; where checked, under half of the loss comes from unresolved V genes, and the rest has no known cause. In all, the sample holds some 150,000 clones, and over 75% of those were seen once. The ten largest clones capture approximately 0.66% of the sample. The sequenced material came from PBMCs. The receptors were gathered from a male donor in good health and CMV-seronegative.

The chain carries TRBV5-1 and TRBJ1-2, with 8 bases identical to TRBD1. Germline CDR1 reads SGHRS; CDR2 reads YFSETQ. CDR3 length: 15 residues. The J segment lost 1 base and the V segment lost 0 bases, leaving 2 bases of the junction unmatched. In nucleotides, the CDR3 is TGCGCCAGCAGCTTGGGGACAGGGATTAACTATGGCTACACCTTC. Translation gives CASSLGTGINYGYTF.

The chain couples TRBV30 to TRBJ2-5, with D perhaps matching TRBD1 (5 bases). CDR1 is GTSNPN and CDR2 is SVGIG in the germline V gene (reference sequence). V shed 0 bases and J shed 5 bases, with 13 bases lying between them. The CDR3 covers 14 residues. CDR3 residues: CAWSVNQGRETQYF. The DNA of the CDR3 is TGTGCCTGGAGTGTAAACCAGGGCCGGGAGACCCAGTACTTC.

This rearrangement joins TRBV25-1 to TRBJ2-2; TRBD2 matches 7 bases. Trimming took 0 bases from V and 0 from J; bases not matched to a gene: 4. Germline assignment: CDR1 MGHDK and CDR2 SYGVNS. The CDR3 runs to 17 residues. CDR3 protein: CASSEYFGGANTGELFF. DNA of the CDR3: TGTGCCAGCAGTGAATATTTTGGGGGGGCGAACACCGGGGAGCTGTTTTTT.

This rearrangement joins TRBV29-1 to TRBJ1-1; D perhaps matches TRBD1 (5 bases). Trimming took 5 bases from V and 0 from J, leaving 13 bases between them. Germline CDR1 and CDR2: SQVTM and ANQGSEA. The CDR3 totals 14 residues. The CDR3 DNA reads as TGCAGCGTTCGACTGACAGATATGAACACTGAAGCTTTCTTT. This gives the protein CSVRLTDMNTEAFF.

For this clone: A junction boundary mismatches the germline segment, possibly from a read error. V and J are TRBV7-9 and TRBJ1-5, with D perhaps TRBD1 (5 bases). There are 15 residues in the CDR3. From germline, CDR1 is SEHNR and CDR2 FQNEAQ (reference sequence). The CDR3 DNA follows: TGTTCCAGCAGCCTCGGAACAGGCATCAATCAGCCCCAGCATTTT. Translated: CSSSLGTGINQPQHF. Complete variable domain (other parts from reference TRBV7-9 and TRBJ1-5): DTGVSQNPRHKITKRGQNVTFRCDPISEHNRLYWYRQTLGQGPEFLTYFQNEAQLEKSRLLSDRFSAERPKGSFSTLEIQRTEQGDSAMYLCSSSLGTGINQPQHFGDGTRLSIL.

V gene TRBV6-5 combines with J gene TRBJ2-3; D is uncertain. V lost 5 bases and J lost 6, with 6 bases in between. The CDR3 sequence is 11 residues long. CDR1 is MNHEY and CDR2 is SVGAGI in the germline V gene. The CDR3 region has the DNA TGTGCCAGCAGTAGCAGGGATACGCAGTATTTT. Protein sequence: CASSSRDTQYF.

The CDR3, as DNA: TGTGCCAGCAGTTACGGGCAGGGCACCATCTACGAGCAGTACTTC. Translation gives CASSYGQGTIYEQYF. This rearrangement joins TRBV6-5 to TRBJ2-7; the D gene is possibly TRBD1 (5 bases). Trimming took 2 bases from V and 3 from J, leaving 14 bases between them. This CDR3 has 15 amino acids. The germline CDR1 and CDR2 sequences are MNHEY and SVGAGI.

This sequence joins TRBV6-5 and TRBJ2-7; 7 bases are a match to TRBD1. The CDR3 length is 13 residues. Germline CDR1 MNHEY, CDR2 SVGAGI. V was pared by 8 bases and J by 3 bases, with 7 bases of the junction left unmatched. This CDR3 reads CASVNRDSYEQYF. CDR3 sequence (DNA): TGTGCCAGCGTAAACCGGGACAGCTACGAGCAGTACTTC.

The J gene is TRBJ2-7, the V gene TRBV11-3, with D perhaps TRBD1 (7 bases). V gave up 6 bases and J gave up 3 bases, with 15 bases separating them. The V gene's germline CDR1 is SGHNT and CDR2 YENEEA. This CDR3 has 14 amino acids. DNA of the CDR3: TGTGCCAGCAGGTACAGGGGAGGAGGCTACGAGCAGTACTTC. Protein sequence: CASRYRGGGYEQYF.

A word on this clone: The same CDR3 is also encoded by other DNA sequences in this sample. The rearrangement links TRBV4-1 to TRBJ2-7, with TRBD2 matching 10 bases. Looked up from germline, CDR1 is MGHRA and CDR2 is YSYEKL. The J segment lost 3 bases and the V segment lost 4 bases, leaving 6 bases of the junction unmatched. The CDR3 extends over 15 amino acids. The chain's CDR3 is CASSPFSGGLYEQYF. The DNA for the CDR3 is TGCGCCAGCAGCCCCTTTAGCGGGGGGCTCTACGAGCAGTACTTC.

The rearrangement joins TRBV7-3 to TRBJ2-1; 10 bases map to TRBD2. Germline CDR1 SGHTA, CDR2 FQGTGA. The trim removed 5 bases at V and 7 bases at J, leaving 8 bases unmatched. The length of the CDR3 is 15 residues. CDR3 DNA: TGTGCCAGCAGCGGAGACGGACTAGCGGTTAATGAGCAGTTCTTC. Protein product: CASSGDGLAVNEQFF.

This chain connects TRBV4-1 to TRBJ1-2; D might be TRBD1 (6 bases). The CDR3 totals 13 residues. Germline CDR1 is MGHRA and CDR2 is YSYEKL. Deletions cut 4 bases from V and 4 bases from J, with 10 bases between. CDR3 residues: CASSPPGAYGYTF. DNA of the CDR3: TGCGCCAGCAGCCCCCCAGGGGCCTATGGCTACACCTTC.

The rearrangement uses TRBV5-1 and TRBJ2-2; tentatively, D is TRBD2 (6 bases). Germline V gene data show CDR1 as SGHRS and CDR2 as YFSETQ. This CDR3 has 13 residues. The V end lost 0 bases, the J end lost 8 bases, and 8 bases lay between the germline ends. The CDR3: CASSLVGGGELFF. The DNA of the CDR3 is TGCGCCAGCAGCTTGGTCGGGGGAGGGGAGCTGTTTTTT.

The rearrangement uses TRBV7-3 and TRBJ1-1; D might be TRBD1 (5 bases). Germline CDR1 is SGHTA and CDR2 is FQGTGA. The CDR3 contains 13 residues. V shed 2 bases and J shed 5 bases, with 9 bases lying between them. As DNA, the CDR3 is TGTGCCAGCAGCTTAGCGGGGCGGACTGAAGCTTTCTTT. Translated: CASSLAGRTEAFF.

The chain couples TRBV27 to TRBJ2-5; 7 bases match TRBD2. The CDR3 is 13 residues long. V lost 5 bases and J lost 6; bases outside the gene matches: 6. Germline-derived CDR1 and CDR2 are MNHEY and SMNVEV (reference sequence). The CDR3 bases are TGTGCCAGCAGTCCGGGCGGGAGTCAGACCCAGTACTTC. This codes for CASSPGGSQTQYF.

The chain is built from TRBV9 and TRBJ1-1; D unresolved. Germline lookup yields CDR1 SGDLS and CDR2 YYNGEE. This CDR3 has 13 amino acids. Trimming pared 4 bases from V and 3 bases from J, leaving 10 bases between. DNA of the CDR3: TGTGCCAGCAGCCTTTCGGGGTACACTGAAGCTTTCTTT. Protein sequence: CASSLSGYTEAFF.

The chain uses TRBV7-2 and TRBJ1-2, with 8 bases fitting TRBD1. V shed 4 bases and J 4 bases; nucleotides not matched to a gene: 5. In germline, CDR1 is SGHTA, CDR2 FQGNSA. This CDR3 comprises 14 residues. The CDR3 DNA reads TGTGCCAGCAGCTCTCCCGACAGGGGCTATGGCTACACCTTC. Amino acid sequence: CASSSPDRGYGYTF.

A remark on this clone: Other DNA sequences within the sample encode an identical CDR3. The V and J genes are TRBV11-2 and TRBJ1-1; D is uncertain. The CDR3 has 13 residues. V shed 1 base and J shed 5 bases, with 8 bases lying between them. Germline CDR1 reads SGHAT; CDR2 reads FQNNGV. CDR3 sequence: CASSLAGGTEAFF. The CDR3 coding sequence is TGTGCCAGCAGCTTAGCTGGAGGAACTGAAGCTTTCTTT.

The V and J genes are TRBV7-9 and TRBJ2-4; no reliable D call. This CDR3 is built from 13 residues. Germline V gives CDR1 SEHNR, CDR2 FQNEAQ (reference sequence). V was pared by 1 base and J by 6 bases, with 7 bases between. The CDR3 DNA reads TGTGCCAGCAGCTTAGACTCAGGAAACATTCAGTACTTC. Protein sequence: CASSLDSGNIQYF. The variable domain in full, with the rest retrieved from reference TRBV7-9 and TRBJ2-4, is DTGVSQNPRHKITKRGQNVTFRCDPISEHNRLYWYRQTLGQGPEFLTYFQNEAQLEKSRLLSDRFSAERPKGSFSTLEIQRTEQGDSAMYLCASSLDSGNIQYFGAGTRLSVL.

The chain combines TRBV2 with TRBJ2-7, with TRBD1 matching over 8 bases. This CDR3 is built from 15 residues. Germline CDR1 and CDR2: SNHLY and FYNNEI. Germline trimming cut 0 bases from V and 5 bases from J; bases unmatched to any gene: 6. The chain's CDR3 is CASSEARQGAHEQYF. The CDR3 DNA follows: TGTGCCAGCAGTGAAGCGCGGCAGGGGGCCCACGAGCAGTACTTC.

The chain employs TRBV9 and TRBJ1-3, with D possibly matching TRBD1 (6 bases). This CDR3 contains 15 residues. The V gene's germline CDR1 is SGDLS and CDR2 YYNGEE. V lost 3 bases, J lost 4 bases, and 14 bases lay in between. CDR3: CASSATQGTGNTIYF. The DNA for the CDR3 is TGTGCCAGCAGCGCTACACAGGGTACGGGAAACACCATATATTTT. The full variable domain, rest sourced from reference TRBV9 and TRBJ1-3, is DSGVTQTPKHLITATGQRVTLRCSPRSGDLSVYWYQQSLDQGLQFLIQYYNGEERAKGNILERFSAQQFPDLHSELNLSSLELGDSALYFCASSATQGTGNTIYFGEGSWLTVV.

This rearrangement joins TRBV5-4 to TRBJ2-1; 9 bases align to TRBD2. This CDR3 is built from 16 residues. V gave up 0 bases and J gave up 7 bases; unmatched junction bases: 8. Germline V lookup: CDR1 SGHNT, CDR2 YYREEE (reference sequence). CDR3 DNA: TGTGCCAGCAGCTTGGCGGCGGGAGGGCGGAAAAATGAGCAGTTCTTC. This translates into CASSLAAGGRKNEQFF.

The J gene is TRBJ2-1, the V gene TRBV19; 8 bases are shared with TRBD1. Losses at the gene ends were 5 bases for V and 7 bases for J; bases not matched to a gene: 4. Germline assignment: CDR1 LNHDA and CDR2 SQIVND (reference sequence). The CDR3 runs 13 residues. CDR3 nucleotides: TGTGCCAGTAGTGCCCGACAGGGGAATGAGCAGTTCTTC. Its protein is CASSARQGNEQFF. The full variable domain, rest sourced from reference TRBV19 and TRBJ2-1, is DGGITQSPKYLFRKEGQNVTLSCEQNLNHDAMYWYRQDPGQGLRLIYYSQIVNDFQKGDIAEGYSVSREKKESFPLTVTSAQKNPTAFYLCASSARQGNEQFFGPGTRLTVL.

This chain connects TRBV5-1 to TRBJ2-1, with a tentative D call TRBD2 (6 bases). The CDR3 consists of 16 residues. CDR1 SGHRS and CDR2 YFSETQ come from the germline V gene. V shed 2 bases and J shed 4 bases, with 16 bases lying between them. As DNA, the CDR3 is TGCGCCAGCAGCTTTGGTGATAGCGGAAGATACAATGAGCAGTTCTTC. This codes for CASSFGDSGRYNEQFF.

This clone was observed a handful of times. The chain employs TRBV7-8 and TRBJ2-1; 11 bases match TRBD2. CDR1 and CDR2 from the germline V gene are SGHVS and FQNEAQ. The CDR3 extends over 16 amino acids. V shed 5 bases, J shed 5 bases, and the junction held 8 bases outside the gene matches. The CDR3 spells CASSVTSGTPHNEQFF. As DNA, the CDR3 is TGTGCCAGCAGCGTGACTAGCGGGACCCCTCACAATGAGCAGTTCTTC.

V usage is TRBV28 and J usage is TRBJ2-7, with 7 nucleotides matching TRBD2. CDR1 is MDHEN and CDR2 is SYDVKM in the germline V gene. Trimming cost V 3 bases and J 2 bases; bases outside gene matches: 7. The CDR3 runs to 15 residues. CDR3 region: CASSFFPGGTYEQYF. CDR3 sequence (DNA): TGTGCCAGCAGTTTCTTCCCGGGGGGTACCTACGAGCAGTACTTC.

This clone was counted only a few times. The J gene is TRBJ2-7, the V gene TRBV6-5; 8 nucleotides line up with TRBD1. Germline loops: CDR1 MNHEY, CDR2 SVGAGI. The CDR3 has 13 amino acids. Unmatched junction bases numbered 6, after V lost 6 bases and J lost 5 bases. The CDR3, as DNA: TGTGCCAGCAGCCGGACAGGGTTCGACGAGCAGTACTTC. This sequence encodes CASSRTGFDEQYF.

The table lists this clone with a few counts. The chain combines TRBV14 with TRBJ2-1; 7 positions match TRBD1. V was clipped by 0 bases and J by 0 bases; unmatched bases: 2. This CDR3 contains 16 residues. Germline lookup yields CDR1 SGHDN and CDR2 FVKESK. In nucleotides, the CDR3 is TGTGCCAGCAGCCAAGAAAGGGACAGCTCCTACAATGAGCAGTTCTTC. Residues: CASSQERDSSYNEQFF. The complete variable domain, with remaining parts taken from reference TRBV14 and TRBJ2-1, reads EAGVTQFPSHSVIEKGQTVTLRCDPISGHDNLYWYRRVMGKEIKFLLHFVKESKQDESGMPNNRFLAERTGGTYSTLKVQPAELEDSGVYFCASSQERDSSYNEQFFGPGTRLTVL.

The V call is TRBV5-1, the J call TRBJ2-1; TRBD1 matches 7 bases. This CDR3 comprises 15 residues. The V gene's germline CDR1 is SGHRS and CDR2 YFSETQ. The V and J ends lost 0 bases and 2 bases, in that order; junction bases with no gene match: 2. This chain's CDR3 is CASSLETGPYNEQFF. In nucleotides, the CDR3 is TGCGCCAGCAGCTTGGAGACAGGGCCCTACAATGAGCAGTTCTTC.

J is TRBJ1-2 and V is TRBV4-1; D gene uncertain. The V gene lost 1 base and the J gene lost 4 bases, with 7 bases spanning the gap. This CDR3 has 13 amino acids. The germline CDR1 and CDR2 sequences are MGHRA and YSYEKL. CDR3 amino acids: CASSQGGFYGYTF. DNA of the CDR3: TGCGCCAGCAGCCAAGGCGGTTTCTATGGCTACACCTTC.

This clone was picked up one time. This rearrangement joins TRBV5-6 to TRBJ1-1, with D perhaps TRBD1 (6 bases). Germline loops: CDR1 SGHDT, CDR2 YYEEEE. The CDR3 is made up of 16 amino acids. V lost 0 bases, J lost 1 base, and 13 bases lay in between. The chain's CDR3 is CASSLVMTGSNTEAFF. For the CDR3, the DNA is TGTGCCAGCAGCTTGGTCATGACAGGTTCGAACACTGAAGCTTTCTTT.

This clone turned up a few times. The chain's CDR3 is CASSAGQSSYNEQFF. In nucleotides, the CDR3 is TGTGCCAGCAGCGCGGGACAGAGCTCCTACAATGAGCAGTTCTTC. The rearrangement links TRBV7-2 to TRBJ2-1, with D possibly matching TRBD1 (7 bases). Germline CDR1 is SGHTA and CDR2 is FQGNSA. The CDR3 runs 15 residues. V was clipped by 5 bases and J by 0 bases, with 11 bases between them.